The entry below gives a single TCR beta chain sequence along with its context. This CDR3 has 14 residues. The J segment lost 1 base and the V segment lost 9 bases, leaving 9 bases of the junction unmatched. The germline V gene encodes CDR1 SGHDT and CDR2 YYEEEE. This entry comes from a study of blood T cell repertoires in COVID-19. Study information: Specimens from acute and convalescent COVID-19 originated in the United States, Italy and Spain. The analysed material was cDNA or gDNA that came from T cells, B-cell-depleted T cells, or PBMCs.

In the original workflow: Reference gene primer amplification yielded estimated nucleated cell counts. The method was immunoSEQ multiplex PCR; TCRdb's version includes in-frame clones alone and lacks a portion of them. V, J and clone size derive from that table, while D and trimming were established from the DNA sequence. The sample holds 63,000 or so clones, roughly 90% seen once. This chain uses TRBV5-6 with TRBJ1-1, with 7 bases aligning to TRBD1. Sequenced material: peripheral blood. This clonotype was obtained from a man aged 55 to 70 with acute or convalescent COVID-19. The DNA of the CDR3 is TGTGCCACCGCCATCGGGACAGAGAACACTGAAGCTTTCTTT. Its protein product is CATAIGTENTEAFF.